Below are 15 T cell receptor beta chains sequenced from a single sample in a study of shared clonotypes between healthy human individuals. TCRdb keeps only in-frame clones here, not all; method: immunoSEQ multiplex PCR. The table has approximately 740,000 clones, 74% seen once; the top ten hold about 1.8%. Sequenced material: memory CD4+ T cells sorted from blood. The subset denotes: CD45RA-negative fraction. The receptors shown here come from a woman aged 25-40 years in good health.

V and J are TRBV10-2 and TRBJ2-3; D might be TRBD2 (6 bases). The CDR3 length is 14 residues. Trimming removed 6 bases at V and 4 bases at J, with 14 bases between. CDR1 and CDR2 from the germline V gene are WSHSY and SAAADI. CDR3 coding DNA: TGCGCCAGCAGCGCTAGACTAGGTTCAGATACGCAGTATTTT. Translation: CASSARLGSDTQYF.

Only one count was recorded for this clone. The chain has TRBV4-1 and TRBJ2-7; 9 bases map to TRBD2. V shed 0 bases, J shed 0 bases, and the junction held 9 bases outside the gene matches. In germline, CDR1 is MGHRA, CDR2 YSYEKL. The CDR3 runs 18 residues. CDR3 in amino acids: CASSQDPTSGLSSYEQYF. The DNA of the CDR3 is TGCGCCAGCAGCCAAGATCCTACTAGCGGGCTGAGCTCCTACGAGCAGTACTTC.

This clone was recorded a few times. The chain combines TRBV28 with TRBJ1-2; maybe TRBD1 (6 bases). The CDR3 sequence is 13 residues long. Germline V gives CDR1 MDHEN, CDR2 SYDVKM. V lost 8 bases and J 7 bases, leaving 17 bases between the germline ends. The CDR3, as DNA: TGTGCCAGCGGCTTACAGGGTAACAGTGGCTACACCTTC. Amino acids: CASGLQGNSGYTF.

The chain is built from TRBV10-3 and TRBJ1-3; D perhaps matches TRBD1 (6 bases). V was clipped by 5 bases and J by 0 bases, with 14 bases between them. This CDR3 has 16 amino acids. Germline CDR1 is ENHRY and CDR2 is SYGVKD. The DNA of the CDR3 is TGTGCCATCAGTCCCACAGGGTCTATCTCTGGAAACACCATATATTTT. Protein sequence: CAISPTGSISGNTIYF.

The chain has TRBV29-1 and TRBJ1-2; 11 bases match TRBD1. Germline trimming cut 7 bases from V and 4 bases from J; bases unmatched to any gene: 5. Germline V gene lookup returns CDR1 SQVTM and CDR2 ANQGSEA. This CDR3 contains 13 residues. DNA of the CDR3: TGCAGCGCCGGGACAGGGGGACGCTATGGCTACACCTTC. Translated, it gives CSAGTGGRYGYTF.

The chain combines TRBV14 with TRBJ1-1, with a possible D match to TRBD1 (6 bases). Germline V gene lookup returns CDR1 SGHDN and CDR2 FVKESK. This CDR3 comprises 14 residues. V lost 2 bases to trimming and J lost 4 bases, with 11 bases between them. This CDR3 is CASSQQGRITEAFF. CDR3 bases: TGTGCCAGCAGCCAACAGGGGCGGATCACTGAAGCTTTCTTT.

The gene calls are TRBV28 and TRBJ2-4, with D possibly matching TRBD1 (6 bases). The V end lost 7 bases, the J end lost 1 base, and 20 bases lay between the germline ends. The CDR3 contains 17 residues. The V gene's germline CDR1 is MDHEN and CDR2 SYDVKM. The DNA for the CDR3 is TGTGCCAGCATGGAGACAGGAGCTTTTGTGGCCAAAAACATTCAGTACTTC. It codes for CASMETGAFVAKNIQYF.

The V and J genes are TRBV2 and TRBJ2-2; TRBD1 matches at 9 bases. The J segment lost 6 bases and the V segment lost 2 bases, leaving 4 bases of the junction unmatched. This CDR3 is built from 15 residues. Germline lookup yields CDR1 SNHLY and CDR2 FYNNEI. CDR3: CASSEHRGLAGELFF. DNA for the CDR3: TGTGCCAGCAGTGAACACAGGGGGCTAGCCGGGGAGCTGTTTTTT.

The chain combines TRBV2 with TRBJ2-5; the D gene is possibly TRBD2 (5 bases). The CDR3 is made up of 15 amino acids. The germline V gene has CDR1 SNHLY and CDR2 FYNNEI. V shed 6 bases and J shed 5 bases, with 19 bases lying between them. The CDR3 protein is CASRMVGGYTETQYF. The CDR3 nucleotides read TGTGCCAGCAGGATGGTTGGAGGATACACGGAGACCCAGTACTTC.

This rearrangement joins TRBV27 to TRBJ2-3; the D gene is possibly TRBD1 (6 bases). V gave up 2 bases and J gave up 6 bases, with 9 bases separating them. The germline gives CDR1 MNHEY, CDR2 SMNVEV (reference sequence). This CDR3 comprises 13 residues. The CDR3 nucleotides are TGTGCCAGCAGTTTAACAGGGAGCGATACGCAGTATTTT. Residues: CASSLTGSDTQYF.

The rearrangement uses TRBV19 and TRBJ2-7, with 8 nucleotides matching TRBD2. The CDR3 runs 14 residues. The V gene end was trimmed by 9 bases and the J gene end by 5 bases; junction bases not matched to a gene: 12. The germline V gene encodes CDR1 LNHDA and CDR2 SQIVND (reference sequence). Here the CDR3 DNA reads TGTGCCAGCCGTCGACTAGCGTCAGGCCACGAGCAGTACTTC. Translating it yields CASRRLASGHEQYF.

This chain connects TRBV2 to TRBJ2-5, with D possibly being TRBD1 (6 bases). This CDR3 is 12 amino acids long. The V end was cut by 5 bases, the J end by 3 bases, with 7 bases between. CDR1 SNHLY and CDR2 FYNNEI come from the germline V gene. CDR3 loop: CASSSGEETQYF. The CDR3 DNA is TGTGCCAGCAGTTCAGGGGAAGAGACCCAGTACTTC.

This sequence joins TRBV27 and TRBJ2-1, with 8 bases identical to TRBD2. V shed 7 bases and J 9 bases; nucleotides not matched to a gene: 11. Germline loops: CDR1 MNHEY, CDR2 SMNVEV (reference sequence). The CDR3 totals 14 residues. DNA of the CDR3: TGTGCCAGCATGGCAAGTCGGGGGGGCTTTGAGCAGTTCTTC. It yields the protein CASMASRGGFEQFF.

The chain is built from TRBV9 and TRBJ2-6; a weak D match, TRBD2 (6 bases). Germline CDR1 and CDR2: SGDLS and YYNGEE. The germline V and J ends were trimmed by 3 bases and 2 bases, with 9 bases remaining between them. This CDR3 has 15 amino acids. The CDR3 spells CASSERRAGANVLTF. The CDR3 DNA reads TGTGCCAGCAGCGAACGGAGGGCTGGGGCCAACGTCCTGACTTTC.

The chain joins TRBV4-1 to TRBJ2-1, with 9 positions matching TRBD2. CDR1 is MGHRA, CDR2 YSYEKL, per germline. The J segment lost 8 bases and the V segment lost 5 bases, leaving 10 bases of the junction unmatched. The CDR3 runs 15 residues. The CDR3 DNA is TGCGCCAGCAGCAGGGGGGTAGCGGGAGCAGATGAGCAGTTCTTC. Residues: CASSRGVAGADEQFF.